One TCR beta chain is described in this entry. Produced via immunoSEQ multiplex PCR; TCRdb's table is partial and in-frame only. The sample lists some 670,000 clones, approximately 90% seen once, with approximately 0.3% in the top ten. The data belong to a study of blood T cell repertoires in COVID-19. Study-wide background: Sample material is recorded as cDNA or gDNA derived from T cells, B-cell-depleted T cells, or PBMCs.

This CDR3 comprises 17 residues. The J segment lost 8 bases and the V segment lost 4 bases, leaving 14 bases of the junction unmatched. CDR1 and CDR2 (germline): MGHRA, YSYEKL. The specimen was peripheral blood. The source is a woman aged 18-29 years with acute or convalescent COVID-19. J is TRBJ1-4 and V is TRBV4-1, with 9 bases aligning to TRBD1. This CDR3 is CASSRATSGQGSEKLFF. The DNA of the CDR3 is TGCGCCAGCAGCCGTGCTACATCGGGACAGGGCAGCGAAAAACTGTTTTTT.